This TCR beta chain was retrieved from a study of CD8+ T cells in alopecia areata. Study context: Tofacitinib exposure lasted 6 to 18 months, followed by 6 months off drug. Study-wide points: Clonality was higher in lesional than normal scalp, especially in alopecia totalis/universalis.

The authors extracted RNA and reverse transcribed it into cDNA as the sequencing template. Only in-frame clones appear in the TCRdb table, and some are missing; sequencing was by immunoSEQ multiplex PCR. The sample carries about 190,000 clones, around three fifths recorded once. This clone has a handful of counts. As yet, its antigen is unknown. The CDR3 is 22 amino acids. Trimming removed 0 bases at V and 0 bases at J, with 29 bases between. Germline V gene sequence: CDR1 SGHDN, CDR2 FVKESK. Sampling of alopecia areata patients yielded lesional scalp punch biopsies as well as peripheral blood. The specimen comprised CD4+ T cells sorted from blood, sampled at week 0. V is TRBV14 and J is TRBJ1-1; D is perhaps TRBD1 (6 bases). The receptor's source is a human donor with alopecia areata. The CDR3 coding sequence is TGTGCCAGCAGCCAAGAGTCGGGGCAACAAGGGGGAACCCGCCAAATGAACACTGAAGCTTTCTTT. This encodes CASSQESGQQGGTRQMNTEAFF.